This passage covers 29 T cell receptor beta chains from one sample sequenced in a study of control samples from healthy donors and cancer patients. This table comes from immunoSEQ multiplex PCR, and its TCRdb copy is limited to in-frame clones, with some not included. The table lists approximately 210,000 clones, roughly nine tenths of them singletons, with approximately 1.8% in the top ten. The sequenced sample consisted of blood. These receptors originate from a man younger than 45 in good health.

This sequence joins TRBV4-1 and TRBJ2-1; D might be TRBD1 (5 bases). There are 13 residues in the CDR3. Deletions cut 1 base from V and 5 bases from J, with 6 bases between. Looked up from germline, CDR1 is MGHRA and CDR2 is YSYEKL. CDR3 in amino acids: CASSQAGNNEQFF. The CDR3 coding sequence is TGCGCCAGCAGCCAAGCAGGGAACAATGAGCAGTTCTTC.

In this sample, this clone turned up once. The chain employs TRBV2 and TRBJ1-6, with D hard to call. Trimming took off 4 bases at V and 6 bases at J, with 10 bases between the two ends. The CDR3 consists of 14 residues. Germline V lookup: CDR1 SNHLY, CDR2 FYNNEI. CDR3: CASSGGWANSPLHF. The CDR3 nucleotides are TGTGCCAGCAGTGGAGGGTGGGCTAATTCACCCCTCCACTTT.

The chain is built from TRBV5-5 and TRBJ1-1; TRBD1 might be the D (5 bases). Germline V gene data show CDR1 as SGHKS and CDR2 as YYEKEE (reference sequence). The CDR3 has 17 amino acids. V lost 3 bases to trimming and J lost 1 base, with 19 bases between them. CDR3 nucleotides: TGTGCCAGCAGCTCTCTGCCGAAGGGGAGCCCGAACACTGAAGCTTTCTTT. The encoded protein is CASSSLPKGSPNTEAFF. Full variable domain (missing parts from reference TRBV5-5 and TRBJ1-1): DAGVTQSPTHLIKTRGQQVTLRCSPISGHKSVSWYQQVLGQGPQFIFQYYEKEERGRGNFPDRFSARQFPNYSSELNVNALLLGDSALYLCASSSLPKGSPNTEAFFGQGTRLTVV.

The CDR3 spells CASSLDKGAVQETQYF. The DNA for the CDR3 is TGTGCCAGCAGCTTGGATAAGGGGGCGGTCCAAGAGACCCAGTACTTC. The chain joins TRBV5-6 to TRBJ2-5; 7 bases are shared with TRBD1. This CDR3 spans 16 amino acids. Germline CDR1 reads SGHDT; CDR2 reads YYEEEE. V lost 0 bases, J lost 1 base, and 6 bases stayed unmatched.

This rearrangement joins TRBV7-9 to TRBJ2-2; no reliable D call. Germline-derived CDR1 and CDR2 are SEHNR and FQNEAQ (reference sequence). V was pared by 1 base and J by 6 bases, with 6 bases between. CDR3 length: 13 amino acids. The CDR3 reads CASSLESPGELFF. For the CDR3, the DNA is TGTGCCAGCAGCTTAGAGAGTCCCGGGGAGCTGTTTTTT. The whole variable domain, filled in from reference TRBV7-9 and TRBJ2-2, reads DTGVSQNPRHKITKRGQNVTFRCDPISEHNRLYWYRQTLGQGPEFLTYFQNEAQLEKSRLLSDRFSAERPKGSFSTLEIQRTEQGDSAMYLCASSLESPGELFFGEGSRLTVL.

The rearrangement links TRBV5-1 to TRBJ2-3; 8 nucleotides agree with TRBD2. CDR1 and CDR2 from the germline V gene are SGHRS and YFSETQ. This CDR3 region has 17 residues. V lost 2 bases and J lost 0; bases outside the gene matches: 8. Here the CDR3 DNA reads TGCGCCAGCAGCTTCACTAGCGGATCTACTAGCACAGATACGCAGTATTTT. Its protein product is CASSFTSGSTSTDTQYF.

On this clone itself: Within the sample, other DNA sequences also encode this same CDR3. J is TRBJ2-1 and V is TRBV7-9; 10 bases fit TRBD2. The CDR3 is 16 amino acids. The trim removed 1 base at V and 8 bases at J, leaving 8 bases unmatched. The germline V gene encodes CDR1 SEHNR and CDR2 FQNEAQ (reference sequence). The CDR3 sequence is CASSLGGASGGDEQFF. The CDR3 DNA reads TGTGCCAGCAGCTTAGGGGGTGCTAGCGGGGGCGATGAGCAGTTCTTC.

The genes are TRBV5-8 and TRBJ1-2; 8 bases align to TRBD1. From germline, CDR1 is SGHTS and CDR2 YDEGEE. V lost 3 bases and J lost 1; bases outside the gene matches: 8. CDR3 length: 16 amino acids. The DNA of the CDR3 is TGTGCCAGCAGCTGGCCATTAGGACAGGGTAACTATGGCTACACCTTC. Its translation: CASSWPLGQGNYGYTF.

In DNA form, the CDR3 reads TGCGCCAGCAGTGAGTCTCAAGGGGTCGGTGAAAAACTGTTTTTT. Protein product: CASSESQGVGEKLFF. This chain joins TRBV10-1 and TRBJ1-4; TRBD1 is a possible D gene (5 bases). V shed 0 bases and J shed 7 bases, with 12 bases lying between them. Germline V gene data show CDR1 as WNHNN and CDR2 as SYGVQD (reference sequence). The CDR3 spans 15 residues.

The chain couples TRBV5-6 to TRBJ2-7; 9 bases are shared with TRBD1. The CDR3 is 16 amino acids. CDR1 and CDR2 (germline): SGHDT, YYEEEE. Trimming cost V 7 bases and J 0 bases; bases outside gene matches: 11. The CDR3 DNA reads as TGTGCCAGCTCCGGACAGGGGTTCGTGAGCTCCTACGAGCAGTACTTC. Protein sequence: CASSGQGFVSSYEQYF.

The rearrangement links TRBV6-5 to TRBJ2-3, with D perhaps matching TRBD1 (6 bases). Germline-derived CDR1 and CDR2 are MNHEY and SVGAGI. This CDR3 contains 15 residues. Trimming stripped 4 bases from V and 1 base from J, with 12 bases between. The DNA for the CDR3 is TGTGCCAGCAGTTCACAGGGTATCCGCACAGATACGCAGTATTTT. Translation: CASSSQGIRTDTQYF.

V gene TRBV2 combines with J gene TRBJ2-7, with D perhaps TRBD2 (6 bases). Trimming removed 6 bases from V and 3 bases from J, with 18 bases in between. There are 15 residues in the CDR3. Looked up from germline, CDR1 is SNHLY and CDR2 is FYNNEI. In DNA form, the CDR3 reads TGTGCCAGCAGCCGGGGGACCCCACCAGACTACGAGCAGTACTTC. Its protein product is CASSRGTPPDYEQYF.

The chain joins TRBV12-3 or TRBV12-4 to TRBJ1-2; D call uncertain. This CDR3 contains 13 residues. V lost 3 bases and J 2 bases, leaving 7 bases between the germline ends. The CDR3 DNA reads as TGTGCCAGCAGTTTCGGGGAGAACTATGGCTACACCTTC. It yields the protein CASSFGENYGYTF.

This chain uses TRBV15 with TRBJ2-1, with TRBD2 as a possible D gene (5 bases). Between the trimmed V and J ends, which lost 5 bases and 8 bases, there was a span of 16 bases. The CDR3 extends over 14 amino acids. CDR1 is LNHNV, CDR2 YYDKDF, per germline (reference sequence). CDR3 in amino acids: CATSAEAVGDEQFF. The DNA of the CDR3 is TGTGCCACCAGCGCTGAAGCCGTGGGAGATGAGCAGTTCTTC.

The rearrangement links TRBV20-1 to TRBJ2-7; D might be TRBD1 or TRBD2, each matching 5 bases. The CDR3 has 14 residues. V was trimmed by 3 bases and J by 5 bases, leaving 17 bases between them. Looked up from germline, CDR1 is DFQATT and CDR2 is SNEGSKA (reference sequence). CDR3: CSASSGPAPDEQYF. The CDR3 DNA follows: TGCAGTGCTAGTTCGGGACCCGCACCAGACGAGCAGTACTTC.

The V call is TRBV15, the J call TRBJ1-3; possibly TRBD1 for D (5 bases). This CDR3 spans 16 amino acids. Germline assignment: CDR1 LNHNV and CDR2 YYDKDF (reference sequence). V lost 0 bases to trimming and J lost 1 base, with 10 bases between them. Written as DNA, the CDR3 is TGTGCCACCAGCAGAGATTGGGGCGAGTCTGGAAACACCATATATTTT. This codes for CATSRDWGESGNTIYF.

The V gene is TRBV7-9, the J gene TRBJ2-2; 7 nucleotides align to TRBD1. This CDR3 has 17 residues. J lost 3 bases, V lost 4 bases, and 11 bases had no gene match. The germline V gene encodes CDR1 SEHNR and CDR2 FQNEAQ (reference sequence). The CDR3 loop is CASSSGKGAGDTGELFF. CDR3 DNA sequence: TGTGCCAGCAGCTCCGGAAAGGGGGCAGGGGACACCGGGGAGCTGTTTTTT.

The chain is built from TRBV12-5 and TRBJ1-3, with D possibly being TRBD1 (6 bases). The CDR3 runs 15 residues. Trimming left V 6 bases short and J 0 bases short, with 12 bases between. CDR1 is LGHNT, CDR2 FRNRAP, per germline. DNA for the CDR3: TGTGCTAGTGGAATAACAGGGAGCTCTGGAAACACCATATATTTT. It codes for CASGITGSSGNTIYF.

This clone is a singleton in its sample. The chain couples TRBV7-2 to TRBJ2-7, with D possibly TRBD2 on 6 matching bases. CDR1 and CDR2 from the germline V gene are SGHTA and FQGNSA. The germline V and J ends were trimmed by 8 bases and 4 bases, with 18 bases remaining between them. The CDR3 is 14 residues long. The CDR3 loop is CASDELAGPYEQYF. CDR3 nucleotides: TGTGCCAGCGACGAGCTGGCGGGACCTTACGAGCAGTACTTC.

This clone was seen only once. The chain is built from TRBV30 and TRBJ1-6, with D tentatively TRBD1 (5 bases). In germline, CDR1 is GTSNPN, CDR2 SVGIG (reference sequence). With 4 bases removed from V and 5 bases from J, the gap between germline ends came to 12 bases. CDR3 length: 14 amino acids. The CDR3 sequence: CAWKLGPNNSPLHF. The DNA for the CDR3 is TGTGCCTGGAAATTGGGACCTAATAATTCACCCCTCCACTTT.

This chain uses TRBV19 with TRBJ1-1, with 8 nucleotides matching TRBD1. The germline V gene encodes CDR1 LNHDA and CDR2 SQIVND (reference sequence). The CDR3 covers 15 residues. The V gene end was trimmed by 7 bases and the J gene end by 1 base; junction bases not matched to a gene: 8. In DNA, the CDR3 is TGTGCCAGTATCTTTCGGACAGGGAGGAACACTGAAGCTTTCTTT. It translates to CASIFRTGRNTEAFF.

The chain recombines TRBV7-9 with TRBJ2-1; possible D gene TRBD1, 6 bases. The CDR3 is 14 residues long. Per germline, CDR1 SEHNR and CDR2 FQNEAQ (reference sequence). V lost 1 base and J 6 bases, leaving 10 bases between the germline ends. Here the CDR3 reads CASSLEQGLNEQFF. In DNA, the CDR3 is TGTGCCAGCAGCTTAGAGCAGGGGCTCAATGAGCAGTTCTTC.

This sequence joins TRBV5-8 and TRBJ1-5; a weak D match, TRBD1 (5 bases). Germline V gives CDR1 SGHTS, CDR2 YDEGEE. Deletions cut 0 bases from V and 4 bases from J, with 11 bases between. The CDR3 runs to 15 residues. The CDR3 DNA sequence: TGTGCCAGCAGCTTGGACAGGACAAGAAATCAGCCCCAGCATTTT. It codes for CASSLDRTRNQPQHF. Together with reference TRBV5-8 and TRBJ1-5, the CDR3 gives the full variable domain: EAGVTQSPTHLIKTRGQQATLRCSPISGHTSVYWYQQALGLGLQFLLWYDEGEERNRGNFPPRFSGRQFPNYSSELNVNALELEDSALYLCASSLDRTRNQPQHFGDGTRLSIL.

The chain carries TRBV18 and TRBJ1-1; possible D gene TRBD1, 5 bases. This CDR3 region has 13 residues. Trimming stripped 6 bases from V and 0 bases from J, with 8 bases between. Germline V gives CDR1 KGHSH, CDR2 LQKENI. The CDR3 sequence: CASSRDLNTEAFF. The CDR3 DNA reads as TGTGCCAGCTCTCGGGACTTGAACACTGAAGCTTTCTTT.

The rearrangement joins TRBV3-1 (or the pseudogene TRBV3-2) to TRBJ2-3, with D perhaps TRBD1 or TRBD2 (6 bases each). This CDR3 comprises 13 residues. V dropped 6 bases and J dropped 4 bases, with 11 bases sitting between them. Per germline, CDR1 LGHDT and CDR2 YNNKEL (reference sequence). CDR3 sequence reads: CASREGGSDTQYF. The CDR3 region has the DNA TGTGCCAGCAGGGAGGGGGGTTCAGATACGCAGTATTTT.

This clone was observed a handful of times. The V gene is TRBV18, the J gene TRBJ2-4; D call uncertain. The CDR3 consists of 15 residues. The V gene lost 5 bases and the J gene lost 6 bases, with 17 bases spanning the gap. Germline V gene sequence: CDR1 KGHSH, CDR2 LQKENI. Here the CDR3 reads CASSTLSPDLNIQYF. CDR3 sequence (DNA): TGTGCCAGCTCAACCCTCTCCCCTGACCTAAACATTCAGTACTTC.

The chain joins TRBV7-9 to TRBJ1-4; 9 bases match TRBD1. Germline-derived CDR1 and CDR2 are SEHNR and FQNEAQ (reference sequence). CDR3 length: 15 amino acids. V was pared by 1 base and J by 5 bases, with 2 bases of the junction left unmatched. CDR3 amino acids: CASSLEGTGNEKLFF. The CDR3 DNA sequence: TGTGCCAGCAGCTTAGAAGGGACAGGGAATGAAAAACTGTTTTTT.

This clone was observed once. This sequence joins TRBV7-8 and TRBJ1-4; weak D call: TRBD1 (5 bases). Trimming shortened V by 5 bases and J by 3 bases, and 16 bases separated the two germline ends. This CDR3 region has 16 residues. Germline V gene data show CDR1 as SGHVS and CDR2 as FQNEAQ. CDR3 bases: TGTGCCAGCAGCCCAAGGAGCGGGGCGGCTAATGAAAAACTGTTTTTT. It is translated as CASSPRSGAANEKLFF. Full variable domain (remainder filled in from reference TRBV7-8 and TRBJ1-4): GAGVSQSPRYKVAKRGQDVALRCDPISGHVSLFWYQQALGQGPEFLTYFQNEAQLDKSGLPSDRFFAERPEGSVSTLKIQRTQQEDSAVYLCASSPRSGAANEKLFFGSGTQLSVL.

This chain joins TRBV5-1 and TRBJ2-1; perhaps TRBD2 as D (5 bases). The V end was cut by 4 bases, the J end by 6 bases, with 11 bases between. CDR3 size: 13 residues. Germline-derived CDR1 and CDR2 are SGHRS and YFSETQ. The CDR3 region is CASSLGGFNEQFF. The CDR3 bases are TGCGCCAGCAGCCTCGGAGGTTTCAATGAGCAGTTCTTC.